This T cell receptor beta chain was recovered during a study of T cell responses to AZD1222 COVID-19 vaccine. Sequencing used immunoSEQ multiplex PCR; TCRdb keeps in-frame clones, though not all of them. The sample includes over 95,000 clones, approximately 90% of them seen just once. The specimen comprised peripheral blood, sampled 28 days after the second AZD1222 dose. This clonotype originated in an adult who received the AZD1222 COVID-19 vaccine.

CDR3 sequence: CASNSGETQYF. The CDR3 DNA reads as TGTGCCAGCAATTCCGGAGAGACCCAGTACTTC. The V call is TRBV12-3 or TRBV12-4, the J call TRBJ2-5; the D is unclear. The CDR3 runs 11 residues. The V gene lost 7 bases and the J gene lost 4 bases, with 7 bases spanning the gap.